The clone carrying this TCR beta chain was observed a handful of times. Its antigen is not identified. This specimen belongs to a study of shared clonotypes between healthy human individuals. About the study: Serving as donors were two women and a few men, whose ages spanned 18 to 49.

The germline gives CDR1 SGHAT, CDR2 FQNNGV. With 5 bases clipped from V and 6 bases from J, the junction kept 6 bases outside the gene matches. The CDR3 runs to 15 residues. Measured with immunoSEQ multiplex PCR; TCRdb has only the in-frame clones, and not every one. The sample carries about 680,000 clones, around 73% recorded once. Overall study results and limits: The genetic and exposure-history diversity represented was limited by few donors. Read depth was anticipated to influence clonotype sharing among donors. Generally, naive subsets (rather than memory subsets) showed larger estimated richness.

The receptor comes from a woman aged 25 to 39 in good health. Material: memory CD4+ T cells sorted from blood. As for subset: CD45RA-negative fraction. V is TRBV11-2 and J is TRBJ2-7, with TRBD2 matching over 14 bases. Written as DNA, the CDR3 is TGTGCCAGCAGCGCCAGGACTAGCGGGAGGAGCGAGCAGTACTTC. This codes for CASSARTSGRSEQYF.